This is a list of T cell receptor beta chains from one sample in a study of control samples from healthy donors and cancer patients. The assay was immunoSEQ multiplex PCR, and TCRdb's table has in-frame clones only and misses some. Of about 130,000 clones in the sample, 85% to 95% were seen once. The sample was PBMCs. These receptors originate from an older man with head and neck cancer. Both conserved end residues are part of each CDR3. D genes are given only for firm matches. The listing skips clone size in some rows; elsewhere it reads once, few, many or a size class.

j_call: TRBJ1-1
cdr3_length: 13
d_call: .
v_call: TRBV14
clone_size: .
cdr3_nt: TGTGCCAGCAGCCTCACGGCCTACACTGAAGCTTTCTTT
cdr3_aa: CASSLTAYTEAFF

j_call: TRBJ1-1
cdr3_length: 13
d_call: TRBD1
v_call: TRBV7-2
clone_size: .
cdr3_nt: TGTGCCAGCCTACCAAGGACAGGGGGATTTGCTTTCTTT
cdr3_aa: CASLPRTGGFAFF

j_call: TRBJ2-1
cdr3_length: 16
d_call: TRBD2
v_call: TRBV19
clone_size: .
cdr3_nt: TGTGCCGTCGGCAGGACTAGCGGTCCTATTCCTGGTGAGCAGTTCTTC
cdr3_aa: CAVGRTSGPIPGEQFF

j_call: TRBJ1-1
cdr3_length: 13
d_call: .
v_call: TRBV6-2/TRBV6-3
clone_size: .
cdr3_nt: TGTGCCAGCCGCCGGACGGTGAACACTGAAGCTTTCTTT
cdr3_aa: CASRRTVNTEAFF

j_call: TRBJ2-4
cdr3_length: 16
d_call: .
v_call: TRBV12-2
clone_size: .
cdr3_nt: TGTGCAAGTCGCTTAAGCTCTTATCCGAAGGGAAACATTCAGTACTTC
cdr3_aa: CASRLSSYPKGNIQYF

j_call: TRBJ2-3
cdr3_length: 16
d_call: TRBD2
v_call: TRBV2
clone_size: .
cdr3_nt: TGTGCCAGCAGTGGGCAGCGGGGGAGACCTACAGATACGCAGTATTTT
cdr3_aa: CASSGQRGRPTDTQYF

j_call: TRBJ1-1
cdr3_length: 15
d_call: .
v_call: TRBV21-1
clone_size: .
cdr3_nt: TGTGCCAGCAGCAAAAATCGAAGAGGGGACACTGAAGCTTTCTTT
cdr3_aa: CASSKNRRGDTEAFF

j_call: TRBJ1-4
cdr3_length: 13
d_call: .
v_call: TRBV11-2
clone_size: .
cdr3_nt: TGTGCCAGCAGCTTAGTAGCAGGGACCCAACTGTTTTTT
cdr3_aa: CASSLVAGTQLFF

j_call: TRBJ1-1
cdr3_length: 13
d_call: .
v_call: TRBV30
clone_size: .
cdr3_nt: TGTGCCTGGAGTGTGGGCCTGAACACTGAAGCTTTCTTT
cdr3_aa: CAWSVGLNTEAFF

j_call: TRBJ2-3
cdr3_length: 15
d_call: TRBD2
v_call: TRBV5-1
clone_size: .
cdr3_nt: TGCGCCAGCAGCTCAAGCGGGGGTGGCACAGATACGCAGTATTTT
cdr3_aa: CASSSSGGGTDTQYF

j_call: TRBJ2-1
cdr3_length: 13
d_call: .
v_call: TRBV6-5
clone_size: .
cdr3_nt: TGTGCCAGCAGTCCTCAAGGAGGGGGTGAGCAGTTCTTC
cdr3_aa: CASSPQGGGEQFF

j_call: TRBJ2-3
cdr3_length: 14
d_call: .
v_call: TRBV5-1
clone_size: .
cdr3_nt: TGCGCCAGCAGCTTCGCAGGGGCCGGAGATACGCAGTATTTT
cdr3_aa: CASSFAGAGDTQYF

j_call: TRBJ1-5
cdr3_length: 15
d_call: .
v_call: TRBV6-6
clone_size: .
cdr3_nt: TGTGCCAGCAGTATTGACAGCCCCAGGTATCAGCCCCAGCATTTT
cdr3_aa: CASSIDSPRYQPQHF

j_call: TRBJ2-2
cdr3_length: 19
d_call: TRBD2
v_call: TRBV4-1
clone_size: .
cdr3_nt: TGCGCCAGCAGCCAAGGGGTGCGAGCGGGAGTGAAAAAAAACGGGGAGCTGTTTTTT
cdr3_aa: CASSQGVRAGVKKNGELFF

j_call: TRBJ1-2
cdr3_length: 14
d_call: TRBD1
v_call: TRBV7-8
clone_size: .
cdr3_nt: TGTGCCAGCAGCCCAGGACAGGGGAGGTATGGCTACACCTTC
cdr3_aa: CASSPGQGRYGYTF

j_call: TRBJ1-1
cdr3_length: 15
d_call: .
v_call: TRBV4-1
clone_size: .
cdr3_nt: TGCGCCAGCAGCCAAGCTGGGTCAGGGCAGCCTGAAGCTTTCTTT
cdr3_aa: CASSQAGSGQPEAFF

j_call: TRBJ1-5
cdr3_length: 14
d_call: TRBD1
v_call: TRBV19
clone_size: .
cdr3_nt: TGTGCCAGTAGTCCATCGACAGGGAATCAGCCCCAGCATTTT
cdr3_aa: CASSPSTGNQPQHF

j_call: TRBJ1-5
cdr3_length: 13
d_call: .
v_call: TRBV6-4
clone_size: once
cdr3_nt: TGTGCCAGCAGTGAGCGGCGGGGTCAGCCCCAGCATTTT
cdr3_aa: CASSERRGQPQHF

j_call: TRBJ2-7
cdr3_length: 13
d_call: TRBD2
v_call: TRBV27
clone_size: .
cdr3_nt: TGTGCCAGCAGTTTAGGGAGGGGCTACGAGCAGTACTTC
cdr3_aa: CASSLGRGYEQYF

j_call: TRBJ1-1
cdr3_length: 13
d_call: .
v_call: TRBV24-1
clone_size: .
cdr3_nt: TGTGCCACCAGTGATAGGTCGAACACTGAAGCTTTCTTT
cdr3_aa: CATSDRSNTEAFF

j_call: TRBJ1-5
cdr3_length: 13
d_call: .
v_call: TRBV10-1
clone_size: once
cdr3_nt: TGCGCCAGCAGTGAGGATCCCTTGGAGCCCCAGCATTTT
cdr3_aa: CASSEDPLEPQHF

j_call: TRBJ1-1
cdr3_length: 16
d_call: .
v_call: TRBV20-1
clone_size: .
cdr3_nt: TGCAGTGCTAGTGGCCCACCGGGGGGTAAAGGGACTGAAGCTTTCTTT
cdr3_aa: CSASGPPGGKGTEAFF

j_call: TRBJ1-2
cdr3_length: 12
d_call: .
v_call: TRBV6-1
clone_size: .
cdr3_nt: TGTGCCAGCAGTGACAGGGGTTTCGGCTACACCTTC
cdr3_aa: CASSDRGFGYTF

j_call: TRBJ1-2
cdr3_length: 13
d_call: TRBD1
v_call: TRBV12-3/TRBV12-4
clone_size: .
cdr3_nt: TGTGCCAGCAGCCTCGGACAGGGCAGTGGCTACACCTTC
cdr3_aa: CASSLGQGSGYTF

j_call: TRBJ2-2
cdr3_length: 16
d_call: .
v_call: TRBV7-9
clone_size: .
cdr3_nt: TGTGCCAGCAGCCCAACGGGGGGCAGGCGCACCGGGGAGCTGTTTTTT
cdr3_aa: CASSPTGGRRTGELFF

j_call: TRBJ2-7
cdr3_length: 17
d_call: .
v_call: TRBV21-1
clone_size: once
cdr3_nt: TGTGCCAGCAGCAAAGAGGACAGGGGGGGGCCTAACGACGAGCAGTACTTC
cdr3_aa: CASSKEDRGGPNDEQYF

j_call: TRBJ1-6
cdr3_length: 15
d_call: .
v_call: TRBV4-2
clone_size: .
cdr3_nt: TGTGCCAGCAGCCCGGAGGTCCTTTATAATTCACCCCTCCACTTT
cdr3_aa: CASSPEVLYNSPLHF

j_call: TRBJ2-1
cdr3_length: 13
d_call: TRBD1
v_call: TRBV6-5
clone_size: .
cdr3_nt: TGTGCCAGTAGGCGACAGGGGGTCGATGAGCAGTTCTTC
cdr3_aa: CASRRQGVDEQFF

j_call: TRBJ1-2
cdr3_length: 15
d_call: .
v_call: TRBV14
clone_size: .
cdr3_nt: TGTGCCAGCAGCCAAGATAGCCGACAGCACTATGGCTACACCTTC
cdr3_aa: CASSQDSRQHYGYTF

j_call: TRBJ2-5
cdr3_length: 15
d_call: .
v_call: TRBV5-1
clone_size: .
cdr3_nt: TGCGCCAGCAGTACTCTTGACAGGAACATGGAGACCCAGTACTTC
cdr3_aa: CASSTLDRNMETQYF

j_call: TRBJ1-6
cdr3_length: 16
d_call: TRBD1
v_call: TRBV6-1
clone_size: .
cdr3_nt: TGTGCCAGCAGTGTCCACTCAGGGGGCACCTTTTCACCCCTCCACTTT
cdr3_aa: CASSVHSGGTFSPLHF

j_call: TRBJ2-1
cdr3_length: 17
d_call: .
v_call: TRBV2
clone_size: .
cdr3_nt: TGTGCCAGCAATGTACTTCCGGGCCAGACTCCACGCAATGAGCAGTTCTTC
cdr3_aa: CASNVLPGQTPRNEQFF

j_call: TRBJ2-5
cdr3_length: 14
d_call: TRBD1
v_call: TRBV6-6
clone_size: .
cdr3_nt: TGTGCCAGCAGTGAGGGACAGGATGTTAAGACCCAGTACTTC
cdr3_aa: CASSEGQDVKTQYF

j_call: TRBJ1-3
cdr3_length: 12
d_call: .
v_call: TRBV19
clone_size: .
cdr3_nt: TGTGCCAGTAGTACCTCTGGAAGCACCATATATTTT
cdr3_aa: CASSTSGSTIYF

j_call: TRBJ2-7
cdr3_length: 14
d_call: .
v_call: TRBV5-1
clone_size: .
cdr3_nt: TGCGCCAGCAGCCTACAGACAGGGAGGTACGAGCAGTACTTC
cdr3_aa: CASSLQTGRYEQYF

j_call: TRBJ2-7
cdr3_length: 13
d_call: TRBD1
v_call: TRBV12-3/TRBV12-4
clone_size: few
cdr3_nt: TGTGCCAGCAGTTTGACAGGGGGCTACGAGCAGTACTTC
cdr3_aa: CASSLTGGYEQYF

j_call: TRBJ2-6
cdr3_length: 14
d_call: .
v_call: TRBV2
clone_size: .
cdr3_nt: TGTGCCGGGGGGAAGGATTCCGGGGCCAACGTCCTGACTTTC
cdr3_aa: CAGGKDSGANVLTF

j_call: TRBJ1-1
cdr3_length: 14
d_call: .
v_call: TRBV18
clone_size: .
cdr3_nt: TGTGCCAGCTCACCGGCACCCGGGGAAGCTGAAGCTTTCTTT
cdr3_aa: CASSPAPGEAEAFF

j_call: TRBJ1-4
cdr3_length: 15
d_call: .
v_call: TRBV4-2
clone_size: .
cdr3_nt: TGTGCCAGCAGCCAAGGGGCGAATTCTAGGGAAAAACTGTTTTTT
cdr3_aa: CASSQGANSREKLFF

j_call: TRBJ1-5
cdr3_length: 18
d_call: TRBD1
v_call: TRBV27
clone_size: .
cdr3_nt: TGTGCCAGCAGTTCCTGGACAGGGAAGGGGCATAGCAATCAGCCCCAGCATTTT
cdr3_aa: CASSSWTGKGHSNQPQHF